This TCR beta chain was identified in a study of blood T cell repertoires in COVID-19 (dated by TCRdb to the early 2020s). Notes on the research overall: For ImmuneRACE Cohort 3, a participant was defined as recovered based on two consecutive negative NP/OP PCR tests, clearance by a healthcare professional, or resolution of symptoms. Where HLA class I and class II types were available, the types were taken from metadata supplied by the sample provider, not from assay-based typing. Samples covering the acute and convalescent phases of COVID-19 were provided by collaborators in the United States, Italy and Spain. Samples were obtained from the ongoing ImmuneRACE study (first 160 participants) and from about 1,300 subjects provided by 6 global collaborators. The material from the prospective study consisted of cDNA or gDNA derived from T cells, B-cell-depleted T cells, or PBMCs. Nearly every sample came with metadata listing a de-identified subject ID, COVID-19 status, age in years and sex. The repertoires were released in a freely available public database intended as a resource for research on the immune response to SARS-CoV-2. The dataset comprised deeply sampled blood TCRbeta repertoires from subjects exposed to, actively infected with, or recovered from COVID-19. What the study reported, not specific to this receptor: The quantity of clinical and demographic metadata differed by source and by participant and was supplied without curation.

With respect to this clone: Its specific antigen is unknown. The record has no base qualities; no much larger clone is one base away.

V sheds 7 bases and J sheds 2 bases, leaving 9 bases between their ends. Looking up the germline V gene yields CDR1 MDHEN and CDR2 SYDVKM. The CDR3 numbers 12 residues from cysteine through phenylalanine. The DNA shown is the 36-base CDR3, in frame from base 1. TCRbeta CDR3 regions were amplified from genomic DNA by means of the immunoSEQ Assay, a bias-controlled multiplex PCR. On the study's bioinformatics: The number of nucleated cells in each sample was estimated from the amplification of reference gene primers within the assay. To quantify the absolute abundance of each unique TCRbeta CDR3 rearrangement, sequence reads were collapsed and filtered. For each sample, productive Simpson clonality was calculated by taking the square root of Simpson's diversity index across productive rearrangements. The immuneACCESS repertoire file appears here via TCRdb, limited to in-frame rearrangements. These files lack a portion of the clones; in checked studies, under half of the deficit traces to unresolved V genes, and the cause of the others is not known. That table gives V, J and clone size, and the DNA gave D and trimming. For this sample the table gives fewer than 250,000 clones, of which around 90% were detected only once. The top ten constitute roughly 7.2% of the sample.

In the prospective study, participants were about 18 to 95 years old, resided in approximately 22 geographic areas of the United States, and were enrolled through a virtual design. In the prospective study, cohorts were assigned on the basis of participant-reported clinical history obtained from a screening survey and a study questionnaire. In the prospective study, mobile phlebotomists collected whole blood, serum and a nasopharyngeal or oropharyngeal swab from each participant. Additional blood draws and questionnaires over an approximately two-month period could optionally be provided by prospective study participants. Blood samples from the prospective study were shipped frozen or at room temperature prior to DNA extraction.

This sequence was found in a young man in a cohort exposed to, infected with or recovered from COVID-19 (not recorded which). Recombination linked TRBV28 to TRBJ2-7; the D gene is unclear. The source material was PBMCs or T cells enriched from blood (not recorded which). The base sequence is TGTGCCAGCAAGGCTAGTACCTACGAGCAGTACTTC. Its protein is CASKASTYEQYF.